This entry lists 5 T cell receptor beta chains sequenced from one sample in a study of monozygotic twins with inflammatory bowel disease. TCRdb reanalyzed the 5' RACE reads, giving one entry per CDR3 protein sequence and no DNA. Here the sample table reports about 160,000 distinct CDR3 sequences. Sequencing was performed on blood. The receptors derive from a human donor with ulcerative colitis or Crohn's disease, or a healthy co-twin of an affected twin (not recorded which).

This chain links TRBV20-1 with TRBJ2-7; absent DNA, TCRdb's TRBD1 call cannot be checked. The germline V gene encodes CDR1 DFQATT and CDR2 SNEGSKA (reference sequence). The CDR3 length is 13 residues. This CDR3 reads CSAVPSNIYEQYF.

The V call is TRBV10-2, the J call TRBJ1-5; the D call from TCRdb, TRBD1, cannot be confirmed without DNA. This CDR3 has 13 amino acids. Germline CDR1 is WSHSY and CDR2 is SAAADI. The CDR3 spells CASSGQGGGPQHF.

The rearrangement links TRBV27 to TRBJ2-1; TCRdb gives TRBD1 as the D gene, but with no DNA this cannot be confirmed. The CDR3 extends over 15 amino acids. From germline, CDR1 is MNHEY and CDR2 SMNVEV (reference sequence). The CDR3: CASSLSRDRGLGQFF.

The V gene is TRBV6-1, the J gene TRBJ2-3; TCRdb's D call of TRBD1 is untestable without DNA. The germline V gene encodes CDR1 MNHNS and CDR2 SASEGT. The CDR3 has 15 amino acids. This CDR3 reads CASSPPDASTDTQYF.

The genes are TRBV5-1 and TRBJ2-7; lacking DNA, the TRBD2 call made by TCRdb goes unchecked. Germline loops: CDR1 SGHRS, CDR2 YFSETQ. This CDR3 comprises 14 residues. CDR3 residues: CASSSGTRTYEQYF.